The present entry profiles one T cell receptor beta chain with its context. These data come from a study of blood T cell repertoires in COVID-19. Germline lookup yields CDR1 MNHEY and CDR2 SVGAGI. V gave up 5 bases and J gave up 6 bases; unmatched junction bases: 4. This CDR3 spans 14 amino acids. The protocol was immunoSEQ multiplex PCR, while the TCRdb copy is restricted to in-frame clones and leaves out a portion. The data show about 480,000 clones, 85% to 90% seen once. The clonotype originates from a woman in her forties or fifties with COVID-19, enrolled during active disease. The rearrangement uses TRBV6-5 and TRBJ1-5; TRBD1 matches 10 bases. The material sequenced was peripheral blood. CDR3 in DNA: TGTGCCAGCAGTCCCCGACAGGGGGCTCAGCCCCAGCATTTT. Encoded protein: CASSPRQGAQPQHF.